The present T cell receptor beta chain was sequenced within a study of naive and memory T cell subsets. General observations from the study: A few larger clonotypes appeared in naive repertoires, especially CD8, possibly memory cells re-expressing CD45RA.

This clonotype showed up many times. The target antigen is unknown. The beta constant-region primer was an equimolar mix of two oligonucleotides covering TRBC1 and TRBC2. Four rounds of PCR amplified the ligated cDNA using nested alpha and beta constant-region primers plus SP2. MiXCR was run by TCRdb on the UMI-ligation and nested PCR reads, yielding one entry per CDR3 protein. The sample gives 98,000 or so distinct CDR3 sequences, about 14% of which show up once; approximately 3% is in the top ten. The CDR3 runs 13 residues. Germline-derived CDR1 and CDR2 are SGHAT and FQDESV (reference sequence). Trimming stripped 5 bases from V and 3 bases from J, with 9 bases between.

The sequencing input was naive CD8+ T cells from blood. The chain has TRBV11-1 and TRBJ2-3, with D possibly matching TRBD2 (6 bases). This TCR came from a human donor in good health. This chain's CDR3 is CASSDGLTDTQYF. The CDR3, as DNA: TGTGCCAGCAGCGACGGACTAACAGATACGCAGTATTTT.